Each of the 32 T cell receptor beta chains below was sequenced from the same sample in a study of control samples from healthy donors and cancer patients. Repertoires were generated with immunoSEQ multiplex PCR, while TCRdb's copy carries only in-frame clones and drops some. This sample has approximately 100,000 clones, with 85% to 90% found just once. Material: blood. Source of these receptors: a man aged 25-45 years in good health.

The rearrangement uses TRBV29-1 and TRBJ1-1; weak D call: TRBD1 (5 bases). The CDR3 runs to 19 residues. Trimming removed 3 bases at V and 3 bases at J, with 29 bases between. Germline V gives CDR1 SQVTM, CDR2 ANQGSEA. CDR3 in DNA: TGCAGCGTTGATCAATTTAAAATCAGGGACCGTCCTCCTTACACTGAAGCTTTCTTT. It is translated as CSVDQFKIRDRPPYTEAFF. Combining the CDR3 with reference TRBV29-1 and TRBJ1-1 gives the whole variable domain SAVISQKPSRDICQRGTSLTIQCQVDSQVTMMFWYRQQPGQSLTLIATANQGSEATYESGFVIDKFPISRPNLTFSTLTVSNMSPEDSSIYLCSVDQFKIRDRPPYTEAFFGQGTRLTVV.

This clone turned up a few times. V is TRBV7-2 and J is TRBJ2-1; D may match TRBD1 or TRBD2 (5 bases each). CDR1 is SGHTA and CDR2 is FQGNSA in the germline V gene. This CDR3 spans 16 amino acids. Trimming removed 1 base from V and 3 bases from J, with 13 bases in between. In DNA, the CDR3 is TGTGCCAGCAGCTTAGGTCAGGGTGGGGGCTACAATGAGCAGTTCTTC. Its translation: CASSLGQGGGYNEQFF.

This clone was found a few times. The rearrangement joins TRBV5-1 to TRBJ1-6, with D tentatively TRBD1 (5 bases). The CDR3 sequence is 14 residues long. From germline, CDR1 is SGHRS and CDR2 YFSETQ. V lost 4 bases and J lost 7, with 12 bases in between. CDR3 sequence reads: CASSGDGLNSPLHF. The CDR3, as DNA: TGCGCCAGCAGCGGGGACGGACTGAATTCACCCCTCCACTTT.

The chain uses TRBV30 and TRBJ1-2; tentatively, D is TRBD1 (5 bases). Germline V gene data show CDR1 as GTSNPN and CDR2 as SVGIG (reference sequence). V was cut by 4 bases and J by 8 bases, with 14 bases left in between. CDR3 length: 12 residues. The CDR3 nucleotides read TGTGCCTGGACGAGGGACTTCCAGGGCTACACCTTC. This gives the protein CAWTRDFQGYTF.

This clone has just one count. The chain is built from TRBV9 and TRBJ1-6; D is possibly TRBD1 (5 bases). The CDR3 loop spans 14 amino acids. CDR1 and CDR2 from the germline V gene are SGDLS and YYNGEE. The V end was cut by 3 bases, the J end by 2 bases, with 6 bases between. CDR3 nucleotide sequence: TGTGCCAGCAGCGAGGGGCCCTATAATTCACCCCTCCACTTT. It yields the protein CASSEGPYNSPLHF.

The genes are TRBV6-5 and TRBJ1-5, with D perhaps TRBD1 (6 bases). Germline CDR1 reads MNHEY; CDR2 reads SVGAGI. V was cut by 6 bases and J by 0 bases, with 12 bases left in between. This CDR3 is built from 15 residues. In DNA form, the CDR3 reads TGTGCCAGCAGGGTGACAGGTTATAGCAATCAGCCCCAGCATTTT. The encoded protein is CASRVTGYSNQPQHF.

This rearrangement joins TRBV19 to TRBJ1-5, with 11 bases identical to TRBD1. This CDR3 contains 17 residues. Germline V gives CDR1 LNHDA, CDR2 SQIVND (reference sequence). The J segment lost 1 base and the V segment lost 5 bases, leaving 7 bases of the junction unmatched. Here the CDR3 reads CASSYAGQGESNQPQHF. CDR3 bases: TGTGCCAGTAGTTATGCGGGACAGGGGGAAAGCAATCAGCCCCAGCATTTT.

This chain connects TRBV2 to TRBJ1-2; a weak D match, TRBD1 (6 bases). Germline V CDR1 and CDR2: SNHLY, FYNNEI. Trimming took off 5 bases at V and 4 bases at J, with 20 bases between the two ends. The CDR3 is made up of 16 amino acids. CDR3 amino acids: CASSYTTGRQSYGYTF. The CDR3 region has the DNA TGTGCCAGCAGTTACACCACAGGGAGGCAATCCTATGGCTACACCTTC.

On this clone itself: Other DNA sequences in the same sample also yield this CDR3. This chain joins TRBV15 and TRBJ2-2, with a tentative D call TRBD1 (6 bases). The CDR3 has 13 amino acids. Germline V gene data show CDR1 as LNHNV and CDR2 as YYDKDF (reference sequence). Trimming took 4 bases from V and 9 from J, leaving 12 bases between them. The DNA of the CDR3 is TGTGCCACCAGCACCAGGACAGCTAGGGAGCTGTTTTTT. It yields the protein CATSTRTARELFF.

The chain is built from TRBV15 and TRBJ1-3, with TRBD1 matching over 7 bases. Germline V CDR1 and CDR2: LNHNV, YYDKDF (reference sequence). The CDR3 loop spans 15 amino acids. Germline trimming cut 5 bases from V and 3 bases from J; bases unmatched to any gene: 7. DNA for the CDR3: TGTGCCACCAGCGGCAGGGGGAAAGGTGGAAACACCATATATTTT. Protein: CATSGRGKGGNTIYF. The entire variable domain, with the rest obtained from reference TRBV15 and TRBJ1-3, is as follows: DAMVIQNPRYQVTQFGKPVTLSCSQTLNHNVMYWYQQKSSQAPKLLFHYYDKDFNNEADTPDNFQSRRPNTSFCFLDIRSPGLGDTAMYLCATSGRGKGGNTIYFGEGSWLTVV.

As DNA, the CDR3 is TGTGCCAGCAGCACCAGCGGGGTGGACACTGAAGCTTTCTTT. Translation gives CASSTSGVDTEAFF. The chain uses TRBV2 and TRBJ1-1, with no clear D. The CDR3 sequence is 14 residues long. Germline CDR1 is SNHLY and CDR2 is FYNNEI. The germline V and J ends were trimmed by 6 bases and 3 bases, with 14 bases remaining between them. The full variable domain, completed using reference TRBV2 and TRBJ1-1, is EPEVTQTPSHQVTQMGQEVILRCVPISNHLYFYWYRQILGQKVEFLVSFYNNEISEKSEIFDDQFSVERPDGSNFTLKIRSTKLEDSAMYFCASSTSGVDTEAFFGQGTRLTVV.

The gene calls are TRBV25-1 and TRBJ1-2; D gene uncertain. Trimming cost V 6 bases and J 4 bases, with 18 bases left between them. This CDR3 is 15 amino acids long. The V gene's germline CDR1 is MGHDK and CDR2 SYGVNS. In DNA form, the CDR3 reads TGTGCCAGCAGCACCGAACAATCCCGGTTCTATGGCTACACCTTC. Residues: CASSTEQSRFYGYTF.

The V call is TRBV12-3 or TRBV12-4, the J call TRBJ2-2; no firm D call. V lost 0 bases and J 5 bases, leaving 1 base between the germline ends. The CDR3 loop spans 12 amino acids. The CDR3 bases are TGTGCCAGCAGTTTAGCGACCGGGGAGCTGTTTTTT. Protein sequence: CASSLATGELFF.

V usage is TRBV4-3 and J usage is TRBJ1-1; the D is unclear. V was clipped by 0 bases and J by 1 base, with 9 bases between them. Germline V CDR1 and CDR2: LGHNA, YSLEER. The CDR3 is made up of 15 amino acids. The CDR3 bases are TGCGCCAGCAGCCAAGATCGAAACTGGAACACTGAAGCTTTCTTT. Amino acids: CASSQDRNWNTEAFF.

The chain has TRBV12-5 and TRBJ1-1; the D is unclear. In germline, CDR1 is LGHNT, CDR2 FRNRAP. This CDR3 has 14 residues. Trimming cost V 5 bases and J 1 base, with 11 bases left between them. CDR3 DNA: TGTGCTAGTGGTGGCAACATGCAGAACACTGAAGCTTTCTTT. It specifies CASGGNMQNTEAFF.

The J gene is TRBJ1-4, the V gene TRBV6-2 or TRBV6-3; 7 bases agree with TRBD1. Trimming cost V 5 bases and J 10 bases; bases outside gene matches: 10. This CDR3 contains 14 residues. Germline V gene lookup returns CDR1 MNHEY and CDR2 SVGEGT. CDR3: CASSVTGALGKLFF. In nucleotides, the CDR3 is TGTGCCAGCAGTGTTACAGGGGCGCTGGGAAAACTGTTTTTT.

This chain links TRBV19 with TRBJ1-5; the D is unclear. Germline CDR1 and CDR2: LNHDA and SQIVND (reference sequence). The CDR3 has 14 residues. The V end lost 0 bases, the J end lost 7 bases, and 10 bases lay between the germline ends. The CDR3 DNA follows: TGTGCCAGTAGTATAGATCGTTTGGGCCAGCCCCAGCATTTT. Amino acid sequence: CASSIDRLGQPQHF.

Remarks on this clone: The junction does not match germline at one end; this may be a read error. V and J are TRBV30 and TRBJ2-1; no clear D gene. The CDR3 length is 13 residues. Germline V gene data show CDR1 as GTSNPN and CDR2 as SVGIG (reference sequence). CDR3: CARSEAHYNEQFF. As DNA, the CDR3 is TGTGCCCGGAGCGAGGCTCACTACAATGAGCAGTTCTTC. Full variable domain (outside the CDR3, taken from reference TRBV30 and TRBJ2-1): SQTIHQWPATLVQPVGSPLSLECTVEGTSNPNLYWYRQAAGRGLQLLFYSVGIGQISSEVPQNLSASRPQDRQFILSSKKLLLSDSGFYLCARSEAHYNEQFFGPGTRLTVL.

The genes are TRBV2 and TRBJ1-5, with D possibly matching TRBD1 (5 bases). The CDR3 consists of 13 residues. V lost 5 bases, J lost 7 bases, and 12 bases lay in between. Germline values: CDR1 SNHLY, CDR2 FYNNEI. CDR3 amino acids: CASSSGFEQPQHF. The CDR3 bases are TGTGCCAGCAGTTCAGGGTTTGAACAGCCCCAGCATTTT.

In this sample, this clone turned up a few times. This CDR3 reads CASSLVGSYEQYF. The CDR3 DNA is TGTGCCAGCAGTTTAGTTGGTAGCTACGAGCAGTACTTC. This chain connects TRBV27 to TRBJ2-7, with unresolved D. V was clipped by 2 bases and J by 3 bases, with 8 bases between them. Per the germline V gene, CDR1 is MNHEY and CDR2 is SMNVEV (reference sequence). This CDR3 is built from 13 residues.

The chain has TRBV6-6 and TRBJ1-5, with 9 bases identical to TRBD1. This CDR3 spans 12 amino acids. Germline CDR1 is MNHNY and CDR2 is SVGAGI (reference sequence). Germline trimming cut 7 bases from V and 9 bases from J; bases unmatched to any gene: 4. The CDR3 DNA is TGTGCCAGCACCGGACAGGGGAGGCCCCAGCATTTT. Translating it yields CASTGQGRPQHF.

J is TRBJ1-6 and V is TRBV11-2; weak D call: TRBD1 (5 bases). Germline V gene data show CDR1 as SGHAT and CDR2 as FQNNGV. V was pared by 2 bases and J by 0 bases, with 17 bases between. This CDR3 comprises 19 residues. CDR3 residues: CASSLYGPRASSYNSPLHF. CDR3 bases: TGTGCCAGCAGCTTATATGGCCCCAGGGCTAGCTCCTATAATTCACCCCTCCACTTT.

This sequence joins TRBV6-5 and TRBJ1-1; TRBD1 might be the D (6 bases). V was cut by 6 bases and J by 4 bases, with 15 bases left in between. There are 14 residues in the CDR3. Germline V CDR1 and CDR2: MNHEY, SVGAGI. The CDR3 coding sequence is TGTGCCAGCAGAGAGGGGGGAGGGGGCACTGAAGCTTTCTTT. Its translation: CASREGGGGTEAFF.

Only one count was recorded for this clone. This chain links TRBV2 with TRBJ2-3; D not certain. Trimming removed 4 bases from V and 2 bases from J, with 10 bases in between. The CDR3 has 14 amino acids. Germline-derived CDR1 and CDR2 are SNHLY and FYNNEI. The CDR3 protein is CASSVVWDTDTQYF. CDR3 DNA sequence: TGTGCCAGCAGTGTAGTTTGGGACACAGATACGCAGTATTTT.

V is TRBV5-1 and J is TRBJ2-1; 13 bases fit TRBD2. The germline CDR1 and CDR2 sequences are SGHRS and YFSETQ. After removal of 4 bases from V and 5 bases from J, the junction contained 6 bases not matched to a gene. CDR3 length: 16 residues. The CDR3 bases are TGCGCCAGCAGCCCGTTCGGGACTAGCGGGAACAATGAGCAGTTCTTC. It encodes CASSPFGTSGNNEQFF.

The V and J genes are TRBV9 and TRBJ1-1; perhaps TRBD1 as D (5 bases). Trimming cost V 3 bases and J 0 bases, with 12 bases left between them. CDR3 length: 15 residues. Germline CDR1 SGDLS, CDR2 YYNGEE. The CDR3 region has the DNA TGTGCCAGCAGCGCGGGACCCCTCTTGAACACTGAAGCTTTCTTT. Amino acids: CASSAGPLLNTEAFF.

V usage is TRBV12-5 and J usage is TRBJ2-7, with 9 nucleotides matching TRBD1. Germline V gene sequence: CDR1 LGHNT, CDR2 FRNRAP. V dropped 5 bases and J dropped 4; count of bases not matched to a gene: 9. The CDR3 totals 15 residues. The CDR3, as DNA: TGTGCTAGTGGTAAAGGGGACAGGGAAATTTACGAGCAGTACGTC. This encodes CASGKGDREIYEQYV.

The J gene is TRBJ2-5, the V gene TRBV7-2; D is uncertain. The CDR3 extends over 13 amino acids. Germline CDR1 and CDR2: SGHTA and FQGNSA. V was pared by 5 bases and J by 4 bases, with 11 bases between. CDR3 residues: CASSTFLGETQYF. CDR3 nucleotide sequence: TGTGCCAGCAGCACCTTCCTGGGAGAGACCCAGTACTTC.

This chain connects TRBV19 to TRBJ1-4; a weak D match, TRBD1 (6 bases). V shed 11 bases and J shed 3 bases, with 28 bases lying between them. The CDR3 sequence is 18 residues long. CDR1 and CDR2 from the germline V gene are LNHDA and SQIVND (reference sequence). This chain's CDR3 is CAATSLHNQGMANEKLFF. CDR3 coding DNA: TGTGCCGCTACCTCCCTCCATAACCAGGGGATGGCTAATGAAAAACTGTTTTTT.

The V and J genes are TRBV6-4 and TRBJ2-3; 7 bases are shared with TRBD1. The CDR3 loop spans 16 amino acids. Germline assignment: CDR1 MRHNA and CDR2 SNTAGT. V shed 5 bases, J shed 1 base, and the junction held 9 bases outside the gene matches. This chain's CDR3 is CASSFRGGIGTDTQYF. CDR3 bases: TGTGCCAGCAGTTTCCGAGGGGGCATCGGCACAGATACGCAGTATTTT.

The chain employs TRBV25-1 and TRBJ1-2; tentatively, D is TRBD1 (5 bases). Germline V gives CDR1 MGHDK, CDR2 SYGVNS. The CDR3 totals 14 residues. The CDR3 region has the DNA TGTGACACAAAGGGAGGGGTGAGCGGGGAAGGCTACACCTTC. Translated, it gives CDTKGGVSGEGYTF.

The J gene is TRBJ2-1, the V gene TRBV28; D ambiguous. Trimming left V 7 bases short and J 1 base short, with 11 bases between. This CDR3 has 14 amino acids. Germline CDR1 is MDHEN and CDR2 is SYDVKM. This chain's CDR3 is CASISFGSYNEQFF. The CDR3, as DNA: TGTGCCAGCATAAGTTTTGGATCCTACAATGAGCAGTTCTTC.